Listed here are 5 T cell receptor beta chains from one sample, sequenced in a study of cytomegalovirus exposure and HLA in healthy donors. 13 Jbeta primers and 60 Vbeta primers were used for the PCR. The data were produced by immunoSEQ multiplex PCR, yet TCRdb's version contains in-frame clones alone and is incomplete. The sample lists over 70,000 clones; roughly three quarters were seen once. What was sequenced was PBMCs. These receptors came from a man younger than 40 in good health and CMV-seronegative.

J is TRBJ2-5 and V is TRBV27, with 9 bases identical to TRBD2. The DNA end is a closer match to TRBJ2-7, so the J assignment may be wrong. CDR3 length: 16 amino acids. Germline lookup yields CDR1 MNHEY and CDR2 SMNVEV (reference sequence). For the CDR3, the DNA is TGTGCCAGCAGTATGTTCCCGGAGACTAGCGGTTACGAGCAGTACTTC. Protein: CASSMFPETSGYEQYF.

This clone was recorded a few times. CDR3 coding DNA: TGTGCCAGTAGTACAAAAAACGGACGAACAGGTGGAAACACCATATATTTT. Encoded protein: CASSTKNGRTGGNTIYF. The chain couples TRBV19 to TRBJ1-3; TRBD1 might be the D (5 bases). This CDR3 comprises 17 residues. Deletions cut 4 bases from V and 3 bases from J, with 19 bases between. CDR1 is LNHDA and CDR2 is SQIVND in the germline V gene (reference sequence).

The rearrangement joins TRBV7-6 to TRBJ1-6; 7 bases line up with TRBD1. Looked up from germline, CDR1 is SGHVS and CDR2 is FNYEAQ. With V trimmed by 3 bases and J by 8 bases, 4 bases remained unmatched. The CDR3 length is 14 residues. The CDR3: CASSFRQGDSPLHF. The CDR3 DNA reads TGTGCCAGCAGCTTCCGACAGGGTGATTCACCCCTCCACTTT.

The chain uses TRBV5-5 and TRBJ2-7, with 10 bases identical to TRBD2. Germline values: CDR1 SGHKS, CDR2 YYEKEE (reference sequence). The junction had 3 bases not matched to a gene; V was cut back by 6 bases and J by 3 bases. CDR3 length: 13 residues. The CDR3 nucleotides are TGTGCCAGCATGCCTAGCGGGAGCTACGAGCAGTACTTC. This sequence encodes CASMPSGSYEQYF.

This rearrangement joins TRBV2 to TRBJ2-1, with 8 bases lining up with TRBD2. Germline CDR1 SNHLY, CDR2 FYNNEI. This CDR3 contains 18 residues. V gave up 1 base and J gave up 0 bases; unmatched junction bases: 8. The CDR3 DNA reads TGTGCCAGCAGTGAAGGGATTAGCGGGACAAGCTCCTACAATGAGCAGTTCTTC. Encoded protein: CASSEGISGTSSYNEQFF.